The 3 T cell receptor beta chains given below trace back to one sample, sequenced in a study of cytomegalovirus exposure and HLA in healthy donors. The method was immunoSEQ multiplex PCR; TCRdb's version includes in-frame clones alone and lacks a portion of them. Of 200,000 to 250,000 clones detected, approximately 83% appear once; the ten largest clones hold more than 13%. The material sequenced was PBMCs. These receptors all come from a woman aged 30 to 39 in good health and CMV-seropositive.

This clone was recorded a few times. V is TRBV7-9 and J is TRBJ2-7; 15 nucleotides match TRBD2. The J segment lost 5 bases and the V segment lost 3 bases, leaving 5 bases of the junction unmatched. Germline values: CDR1 SEHNR, CDR2 FQNEAQ (reference sequence). There are 16 residues in the CDR3. CDR3 nucleotide sequence: TGTGCCAGCAGCTTTTTCGGGACTAGCGGGAGGAACGAGCAGTACTTC. It specifies CASSFFGTSGRNEQYF.

The chain carries TRBV9 and TRBJ2-3; 9 positions agree with TRBD1. The length of the CDR3 is 16 residues. Per the germline V gene, CDR1 is SGDLS and CDR2 is YYNGEE. Trimming removed 2 bases from V and 2 bases from J; junction bases left unmatched: 6. CDR3 sequence: CASSVQQGAHTDTQYF. In DNA, the CDR3 is TGTGCCAGCAGCGTTCAACAGGGGGCACACACAGATACGCAGTATTTT.

Worth noting for this clone: Other DNA variants within this sample encode the same CDR3. The chain combines TRBV27 with TRBJ1-1; no reliable D call. With 3 bases removed from V and 4 bases from J, the gap between germline ends came to 3 bases. Per germline, CDR1 MNHEY and CDR2 SMNVEV (reference sequence). CDR3 length equals 11 residues. CDR3 amino acids: CASSLGTEAFF. The CDR3 DNA sequence: TGTGCCAGCAGTTTGGGCACTGAAGCTTTCTTT.